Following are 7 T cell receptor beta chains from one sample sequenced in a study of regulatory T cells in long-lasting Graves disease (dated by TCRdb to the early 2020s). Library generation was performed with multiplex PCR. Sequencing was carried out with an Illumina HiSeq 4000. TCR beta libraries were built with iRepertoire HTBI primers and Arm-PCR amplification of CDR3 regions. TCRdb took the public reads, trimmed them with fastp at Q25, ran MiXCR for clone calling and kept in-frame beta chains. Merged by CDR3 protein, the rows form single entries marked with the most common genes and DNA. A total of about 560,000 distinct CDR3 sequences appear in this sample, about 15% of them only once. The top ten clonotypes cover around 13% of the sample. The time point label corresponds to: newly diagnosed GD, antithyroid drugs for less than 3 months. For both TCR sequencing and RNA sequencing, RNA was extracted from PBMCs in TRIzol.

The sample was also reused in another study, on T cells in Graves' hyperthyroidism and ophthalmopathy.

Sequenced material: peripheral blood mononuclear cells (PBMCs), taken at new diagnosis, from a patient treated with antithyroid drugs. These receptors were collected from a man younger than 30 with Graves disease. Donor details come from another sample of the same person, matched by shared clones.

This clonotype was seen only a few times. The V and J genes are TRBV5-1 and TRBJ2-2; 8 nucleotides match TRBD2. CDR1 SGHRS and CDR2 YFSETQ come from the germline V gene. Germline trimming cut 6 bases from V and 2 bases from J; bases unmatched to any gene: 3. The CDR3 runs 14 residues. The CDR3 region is CASMAGGNTGELFF. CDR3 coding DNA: TGCGCCAGCATGGCGGGAGGAAACACCGGGGAGCTGTTTTTT.

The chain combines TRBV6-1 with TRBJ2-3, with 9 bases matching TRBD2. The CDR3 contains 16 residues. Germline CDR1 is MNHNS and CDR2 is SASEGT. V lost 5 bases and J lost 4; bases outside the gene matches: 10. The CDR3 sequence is CASSRAGGPSADTQYF. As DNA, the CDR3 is TGTGCCAGCAGTCGGGCGGGAGGGCCCTCAGCAGATACGCAGTATTTT.

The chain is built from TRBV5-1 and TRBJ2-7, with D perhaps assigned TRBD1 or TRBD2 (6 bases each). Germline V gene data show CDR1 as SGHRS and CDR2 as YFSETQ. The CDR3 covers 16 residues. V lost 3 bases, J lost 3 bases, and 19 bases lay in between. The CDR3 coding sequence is TGCGCCAGCAGCTCCTCTGGCGGGACAAACCTCTACGAGCAGTACTTC. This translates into CASSSSGGTNLYEQYF.

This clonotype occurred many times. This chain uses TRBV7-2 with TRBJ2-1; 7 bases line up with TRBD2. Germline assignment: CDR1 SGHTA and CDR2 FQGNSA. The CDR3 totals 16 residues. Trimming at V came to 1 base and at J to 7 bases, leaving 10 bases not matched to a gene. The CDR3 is CASSLGGGWFGNEQFF. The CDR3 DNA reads TGTGCCAGCAGCTTAGGGGGGGGGTGGTTTGGGAATGAGCAGTTCTTC.

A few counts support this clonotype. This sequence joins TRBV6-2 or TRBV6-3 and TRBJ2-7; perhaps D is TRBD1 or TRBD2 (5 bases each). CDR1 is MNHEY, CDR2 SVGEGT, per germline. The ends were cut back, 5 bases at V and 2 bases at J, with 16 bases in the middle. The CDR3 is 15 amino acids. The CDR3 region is CASSDHRDGTYEQYF. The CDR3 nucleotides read TGTGCCAGCAGTGATCACCGGGACGGGACCTACGAGCAGTACTTC.

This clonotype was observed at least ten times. The CDR3 loop is CAWSNSHNEQFF. The CDR3 DNA is TGTGCCTGGAGTAACTCGCACAATGAGCAGTTCTTC. The J gene is TRBJ2-1, the V gene TRBV30; D unclear. Trimming removed 2 bases at V and 5 bases at J, with 7 bases between. The CDR3 loop spans 12 amino acids. Germline lookup yields CDR1 GTSNPN and CDR2 SVGIG (reference sequence). The full variable domain, with the rest looked up from reference TRBV30 and TRBJ2-1, is SQTIHQWPATLVQPVGSPLSLECTVEGTSNPNLYWYRQAAGRGLQLLFYSVGIGQISSEVPQNLSASRPQDRQFILSSKKLLLSDSGFYLCAWSNSHNEQFFGPGTRLTVL.

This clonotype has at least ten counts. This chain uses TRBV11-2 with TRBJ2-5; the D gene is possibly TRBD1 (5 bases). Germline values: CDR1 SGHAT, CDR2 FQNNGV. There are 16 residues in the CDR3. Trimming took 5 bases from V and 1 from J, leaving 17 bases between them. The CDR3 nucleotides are TGTGCCAGCAGCCAGATCAGGGTAGTCGGCCAAGAGACCCAGTACTTC. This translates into CASSQIRVVGQETQYF.